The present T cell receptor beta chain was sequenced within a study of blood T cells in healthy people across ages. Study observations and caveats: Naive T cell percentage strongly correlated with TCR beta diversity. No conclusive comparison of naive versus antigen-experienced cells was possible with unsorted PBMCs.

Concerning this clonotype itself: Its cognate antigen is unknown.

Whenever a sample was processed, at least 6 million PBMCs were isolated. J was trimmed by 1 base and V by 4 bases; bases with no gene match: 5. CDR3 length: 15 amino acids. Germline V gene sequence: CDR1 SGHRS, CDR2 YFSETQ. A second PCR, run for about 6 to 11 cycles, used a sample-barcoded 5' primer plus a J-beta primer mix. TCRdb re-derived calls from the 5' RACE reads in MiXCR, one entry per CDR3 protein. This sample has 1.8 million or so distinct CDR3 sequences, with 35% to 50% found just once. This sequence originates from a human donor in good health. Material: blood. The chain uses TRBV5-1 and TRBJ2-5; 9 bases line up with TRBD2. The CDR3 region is CASSMTSGFQETQYF. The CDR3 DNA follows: TGCGCCAGCAGCATGACTAGCGGTTTCCAAGAGACCCAGTACTTC.